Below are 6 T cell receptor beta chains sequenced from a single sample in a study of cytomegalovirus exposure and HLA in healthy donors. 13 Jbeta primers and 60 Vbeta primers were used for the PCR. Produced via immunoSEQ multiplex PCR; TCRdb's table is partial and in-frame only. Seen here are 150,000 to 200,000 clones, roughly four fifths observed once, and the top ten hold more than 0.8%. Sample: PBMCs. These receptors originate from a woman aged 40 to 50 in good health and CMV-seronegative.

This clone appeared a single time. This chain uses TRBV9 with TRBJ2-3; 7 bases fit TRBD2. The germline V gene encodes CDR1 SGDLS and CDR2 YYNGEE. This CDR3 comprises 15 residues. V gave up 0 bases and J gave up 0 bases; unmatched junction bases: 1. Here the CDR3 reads CASSVASGSTDTQYF. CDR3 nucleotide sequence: TGTGCCAGCAGCGTAGCTAGCGGCAGCACAGATACGCAGTATTTT.

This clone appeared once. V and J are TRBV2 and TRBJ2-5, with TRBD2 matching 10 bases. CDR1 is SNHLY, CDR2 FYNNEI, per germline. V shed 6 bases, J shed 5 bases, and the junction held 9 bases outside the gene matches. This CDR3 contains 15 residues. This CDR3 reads CASSMYGTSDETQYF. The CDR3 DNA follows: TGTGCCAGCAGCATGTACGGGACTAGCGATGAGACCCAGTACTTC.

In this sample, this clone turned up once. CDR3 residues: CASSPGQGALRETNEKLFF. In DNA, the CDR3 is TGCGCCAGCAGTCCTGGACAGGGGGCTTTGCGGGAAACTAATGAAAAACTGTTTTTT. V gene TRBV23-1 combines with J gene TRBJ1-4; 11 bases fit TRBD1. TRBV23-1 is an open reading frame whose function is uncertain. The CDR3 runs to 19 residues. V gave up 4 bases and J gave up 1 base; unmatched junction bases: 11.

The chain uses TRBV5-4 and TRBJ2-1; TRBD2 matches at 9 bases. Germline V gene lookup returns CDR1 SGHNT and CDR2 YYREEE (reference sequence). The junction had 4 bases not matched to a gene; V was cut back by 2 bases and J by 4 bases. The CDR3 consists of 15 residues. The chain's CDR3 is CASSFIAGAYNEQFF. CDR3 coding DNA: TGTGCCAGCAGCTTCATAGCGGGAGCTTACAATGAGCAGTTCTTC.

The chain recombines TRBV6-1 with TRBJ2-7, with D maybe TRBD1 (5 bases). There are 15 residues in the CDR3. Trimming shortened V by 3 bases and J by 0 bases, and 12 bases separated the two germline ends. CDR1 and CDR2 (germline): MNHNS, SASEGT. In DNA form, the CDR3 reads TGTGCCAGCAGTGATCAGGGCTCAAACTCCTACGAGCAGTACTTC. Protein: CASSDQGSNSYEQYF.

The chain's CDR3 is CASSFSGTMNTGELFF. Written as DNA, the CDR3 is TGTGCCAGCAGTTTCTCCGGGACAATGAACACCGGGGAGCTGTTTTTT. The V call is TRBV27, the J call TRBJ2-2; weak D call: TRBD1 (6 bases). With 3 bases removed from V and 1 base from J, the gap between germline ends came to 12 bases. The CDR3 extends over 16 amino acids. CDR1 MNHEY and CDR2 SMNVEV come from the germline V gene (reference sequence).